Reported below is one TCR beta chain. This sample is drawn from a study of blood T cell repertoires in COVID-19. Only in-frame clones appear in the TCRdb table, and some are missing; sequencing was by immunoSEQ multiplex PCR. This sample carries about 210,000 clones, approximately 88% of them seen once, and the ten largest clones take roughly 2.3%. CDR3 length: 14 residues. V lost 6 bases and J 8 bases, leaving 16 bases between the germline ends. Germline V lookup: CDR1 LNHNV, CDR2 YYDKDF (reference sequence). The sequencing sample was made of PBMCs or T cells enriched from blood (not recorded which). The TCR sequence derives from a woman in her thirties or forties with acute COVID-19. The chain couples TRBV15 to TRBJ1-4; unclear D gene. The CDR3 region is CATSPNFVGEKLFF. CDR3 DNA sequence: TGTGCCACCAGTCCGAATTTTGTGGGCGAAAAACTGTTTTTT. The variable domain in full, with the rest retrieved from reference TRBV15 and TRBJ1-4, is DAMVIQNPRYQVTQFGKPVTLSCSQTLNHNVMYWYQQKSSQAPKLLFHYYDKDFNNEADTPDNFQSRRPNTSFCFLDIRSPGLGDTAMYLCATSPNFVGEKLFFGSGTQLSVL.